The rows below give T cell receptor beta chains drawn from one sample of a study of blood T cell repertoires in COVID-19. Method: immunoSEQ multiplex PCR; TCRdb's copy keeps in-frame clones and lacks some. The sample includes approximately 330,000 clones, 80% to 90% seen only once; the top ten take 7.5% to 10%. The material sequenced was peripheral blood. The receptors were sampled from a man aged 25-45 years with COVID-19, enrolled during active disease. Both conserved end residues are part of each CDR3. A D gene is named only where the DNA matches it firmly.

v_call: TRBV19; j_call: TRBJ2-5; d_call: -; cdr3_nt: TGTGCCAGTAGTATTGGAGGGCGAGAGACCCAGTACTTC; cdr3_aa: CASSIGGRETQYF
v_call: TRBV7-2; j_call: TRBJ2-7; d_call: -; cdr3_nt: TGTGCCAGCAGCTTCGGCGGAAGTCTTTACGAGCAGTACTTC; cdr3_aa: CASSFGGSLYEQYF
v_call: TRBV7-2; j_call: TRBJ1-5; d_call: -; cdr3_nt: TGTGCCAGCAGCTTAGAGGGAATAGGGAGCCAGCCCCAGCATTTT; cdr3_aa: CASSLEGIGSQPQHF
v_call: TRBV27; j_call: TRBJ1-6; d_call: -; cdr3_nt: TGTGCCAGCAGTCGGGTAACGAGCTCCTATAATTCACCCCTCCACTTT; cdr3_aa: CASSRVTSSYNSPLHF
v_call: TRBV5-5; j_call: TRBJ2-1; d_call: -; cdr3_nt: TGTGCCAGCAGCTTGGCCCTGGCAACCTCCTACAATGAGCAGTTCTTC; cdr3_aa: CASSLALATSYNEQFF
v_call: TRBV25-1; j_call: TRBJ2-2; d_call: -; cdr3_nt: TGTGCCAGCAGTGATAGTTTGGGCAGACCGAACACCGGGGAGCTGTTTTTT; cdr3_aa: CASSDSLGRPNTGELFF
v_call: TRBV6-6; j_call: TRBJ1-3; d_call: -; cdr3_nt: TGTGCCAGCCACCTCGGGGGAAACACCATATATTTT; cdr3_aa: CASHLGGNTIYF
v_call: TRBV6-5; j_call: TRBJ2-7; d_call: TRBD1; cdr3_nt: TGTGCCAGCAGTTACTCGAAGGGACAGGAATACTTC; cdr3_aa: CASSYSKGQEYF
v_call: TRBV7-9; j_call: TRBJ1-1; d_call: -; cdr3_nt: TGTGCCAGCAGCTTAGGCCAAGGGAGAACTGAAGCTTTCTTT; cdr3_aa: CASSLGQGRTEAFF
v_call: TRBV5-1; j_call: TRBJ1-1; d_call: -; cdr3_nt: TGCGCCAGCAGCCTACAACAGAGGGCTGAAGCTTTCTTT; cdr3_aa: CASSLQQRAEAFF
v_call: TRBV15; j_call: TRBJ2-7; d_call: -; cdr3_nt: TGTGCCACCAGCAGAGATCGCCAGGGGTACGAGCAGTACTTC; cdr3_aa: CATSRDRQGYEQYF
v_call: TRBV7-9; j_call: TRBJ2-1; d_call: TRBD2; cdr3_nt: TGTGCCAGCAGCCGGACTAGCGGGTCTTGGTATGAGCAGTTCTTC; cdr3_aa: CASSRTSGSWYEQFF
v_call: TRBV18; j_call: TRBJ1-2; d_call: TRBD1; cdr3_nt: TGTGCCAGCTCACCAGACAGGGACTATGGCTACACCTTC; cdr3_aa: CASSPDRDYGYTF
v_call: TRBV20-1; j_call: TRBJ2-7; d_call: -; cdr3_nt: TGCAGTGCTAGGTTTGGGAGCGAGCAGTACTTC; cdr3_aa: CSARFGSEQYF
v_call: TRBV30; j_call: TRBJ2-1; d_call: -; cdr3_nt: TGTGCCTGGAGTGATGAGAGTGAGCAGTTCTTC; cdr3_aa: CAWSDESEQFF
v_call: TRBV7-7; j_call: TRBJ2-5; d_call: TRBD1; cdr3_nt: TGTGCCAGCAGCGACAGGGGGACTGAGACCCAGTACTTC; cdr3_aa: CASSDRGTETQYF